This T cell receptor beta chain was identified during a study of cytomegalovirus exposure and HLA in healthy donors (dated 2017 in TCRdb). Looking at the study overall: According to a later analysis, the 120 or so validation repertoires were produced on the same platform as the 666 repertoires of the first cohort. The study combined high-throughput TCR immunosequencing, statistical association of individual TCRs with disease status, and machine learning to predict cytomegalovirus infection status. Along with the approximately 650-subject first cohort, a separate validation cohort of more than 90 different subjects was used. The study aimed to test whether signatures of past pathogen exposure could be identified by cataloging public T cell receptors. What the authors observed across the whole study: In the study, approximately 160 TCR beta chains were listed as associated with cytomegalovirus. The authors suggested that the approach could potentially be extended to other disease states and immunological phenotypes. In vitro tests confirmed that a few of the cytomegalovirus-associated TCR beta chains recognize cytomegalovirus antigens. While some public TCRs were present in many individuals, most TCR sequences turned up only very rarely across donors. All 120 or so repertoires were used to score co-occurrence in the validation cohort in a later analysis, because that analysis had no HLA typing for the cohort. In a later analysis, TCRs clustered in the first cohort were found to also tend to co-occur in the roughly 110 validation repertoires, with 94% of cluster scores above 0. Cytomegalovirus status was reported to be diagnosed by the classifier with high specificity and sensitivity in both the original and validation cohorts.

Donors formed part of the validation cohort, which comprised 120 subjects and was distinct from the first cohort of several hundred subjects. Looking up the germline V gene yields CDR1 MGHRA and CDR2 YSYEKL. The CDR3 runs 18 amino acids, cysteine and phenylalanine included. Only the CDR3 DNA stays, 54 bases, in frame from base 1. Trimming accounts for 1 base at V and 0 bases at J, while the number of junction bases matched to no gene is 8. Concerning this clone itself: It lacks a known antigen. The input lacks base qualities; no much larger clone sits a single base away.

Libraries were made using the immunoSEQ multiplex PCR assay. The original methods were these. To diagnose cytomegalovirus status from the catalog of TCR beta chain sequences, a statistical classification framework was built. TCRdb's version of the immuneACCESS table is confined to in-frame rearrangements and falls short of the full clone set. An unresolved V gene accounts for under half of the shortfall where checked; the remainder is of unknown origin. V and J calls and clone size come straight from that table; D and trimming were deduced from the DNA. The sample table contains approximately 120,000 clones; only one count was recorded for roughly nine tenths of them. The ten largest clones capture roughly 2% of the sample.

The sample consisted of PBMCs. This receptor chain uses TRBV4-1 and TRBJ2-1, and 8 junctional nucleotides match TRBD2. This receptor was taken from a woman under 30 in good health and CMV-seronegative. The nucleotides are TGCGCCAGCAGCCAAGGTCGGCTAGCGGGTCGCTCCTACAATGAGCAGTTCTTC. Protein translation: CASSQGRLAGRSYNEQFF.